This T cell receptor (beta chain) stems from a study of blood T cell repertoires in COVID-19. Study summary: Donors in the United States, Italy and Spain gave samples during acute or convalescent COVID-19. T cells, B-cell-depleted T cells, or PBMCs provided the cDNA or gDNA that served as material.

Trimming shortened V by 6 bases and J by 9 bases, and 13 bases separated the two germline ends. Per germline, CDR1 SGHRS and CDR2 YFSETQ. The CDR3 spans 13 residues. Profiled with immunoSEQ multiplex PCR; TCRdb holds only in-frame clones, not every one. Of under 250,000 clones listed, approximately 86% are singletons. This chain joins TRBV5-1 and TRBJ1-6; D call uncertain. The receptor was derived from a woman in her 70s with active or convalescent COVID-19. Sequenced sample: peripheral blood. The chain's CDR3 is CASKGEGISPLHF. The CDR3 nucleotides read TGCGCCAGCAAGGGAGAAGGGATTTCACCCCTCCACTTT.